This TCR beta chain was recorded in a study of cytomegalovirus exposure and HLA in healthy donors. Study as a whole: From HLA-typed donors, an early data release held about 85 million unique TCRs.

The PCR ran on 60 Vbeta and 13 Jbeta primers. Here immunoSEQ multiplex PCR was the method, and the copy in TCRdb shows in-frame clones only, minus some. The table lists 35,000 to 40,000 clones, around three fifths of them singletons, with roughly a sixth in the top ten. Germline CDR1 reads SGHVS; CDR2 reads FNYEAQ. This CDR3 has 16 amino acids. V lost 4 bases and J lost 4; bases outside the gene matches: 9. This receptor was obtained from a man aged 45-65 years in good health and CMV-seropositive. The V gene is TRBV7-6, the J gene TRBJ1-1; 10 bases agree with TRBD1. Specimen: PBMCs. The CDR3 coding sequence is TGTGCCAGCAGCTCGGGACAGGGGCCATTCCTCACTGAAGCTTTCTTT. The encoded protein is CASSSGQGPFLTEAFF.